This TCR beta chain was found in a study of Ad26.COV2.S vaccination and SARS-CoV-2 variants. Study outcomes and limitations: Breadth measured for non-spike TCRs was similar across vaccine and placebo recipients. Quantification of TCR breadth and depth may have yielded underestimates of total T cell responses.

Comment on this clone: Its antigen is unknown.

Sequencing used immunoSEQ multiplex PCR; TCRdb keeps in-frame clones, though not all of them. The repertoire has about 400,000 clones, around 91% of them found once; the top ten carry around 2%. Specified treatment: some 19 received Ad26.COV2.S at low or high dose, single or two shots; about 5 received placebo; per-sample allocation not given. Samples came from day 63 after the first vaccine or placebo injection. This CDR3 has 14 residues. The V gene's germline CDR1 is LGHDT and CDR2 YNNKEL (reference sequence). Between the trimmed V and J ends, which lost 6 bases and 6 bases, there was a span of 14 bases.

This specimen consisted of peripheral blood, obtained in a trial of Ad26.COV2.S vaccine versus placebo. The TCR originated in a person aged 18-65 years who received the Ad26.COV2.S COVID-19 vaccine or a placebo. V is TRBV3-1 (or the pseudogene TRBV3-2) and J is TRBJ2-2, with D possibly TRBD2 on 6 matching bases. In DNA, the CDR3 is TGTGCCAGCAGGTCCTCCGGGAGATCCGGGGAGCTGTTTTTT. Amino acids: CASRSSGRSGELFF.